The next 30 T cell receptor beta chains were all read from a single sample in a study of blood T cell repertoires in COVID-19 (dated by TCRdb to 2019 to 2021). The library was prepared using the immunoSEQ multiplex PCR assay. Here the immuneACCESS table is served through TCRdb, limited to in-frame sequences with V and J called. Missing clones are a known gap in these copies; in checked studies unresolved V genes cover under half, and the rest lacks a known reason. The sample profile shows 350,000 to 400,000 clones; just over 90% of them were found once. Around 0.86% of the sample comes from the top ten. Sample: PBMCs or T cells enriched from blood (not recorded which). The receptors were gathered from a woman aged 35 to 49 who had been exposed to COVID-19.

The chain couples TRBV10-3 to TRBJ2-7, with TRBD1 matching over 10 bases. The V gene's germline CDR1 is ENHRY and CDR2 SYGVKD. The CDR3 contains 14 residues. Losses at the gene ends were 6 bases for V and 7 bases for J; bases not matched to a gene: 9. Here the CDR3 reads CAIRGQGPSKEQYF. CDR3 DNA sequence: TGTGCCATCAGGGGACAGGGGCCCTCTAAGGAGCAGTACTTC.

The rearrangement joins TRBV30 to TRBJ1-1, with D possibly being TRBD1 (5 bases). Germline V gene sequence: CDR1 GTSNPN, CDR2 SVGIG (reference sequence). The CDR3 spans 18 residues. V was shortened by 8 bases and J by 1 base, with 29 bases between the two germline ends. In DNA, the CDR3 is TGTGCCGCCAGTGTACCTGGGGGTGTAGCGGTTAGGAACACTGAAGCTTTCTTT. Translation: CAASVPGGVAVRNTEAFF. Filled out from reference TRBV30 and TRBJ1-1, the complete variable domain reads SQTIHQWPATLVQPVGSPLSLECTVEGTSNPNLYWYRQAAGRGLQLLFYSVGIGQISSEVPQNLSASRPQDRQFILSSKKLLLSDSGFYLCAASVPGGVAVRNTEAFFGQGTRLTVV.

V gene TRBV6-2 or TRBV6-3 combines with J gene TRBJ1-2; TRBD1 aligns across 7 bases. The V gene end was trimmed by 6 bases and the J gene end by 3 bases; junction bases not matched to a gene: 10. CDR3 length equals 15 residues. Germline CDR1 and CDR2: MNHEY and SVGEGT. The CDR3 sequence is CASSRRQGGDYGYTF. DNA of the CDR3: TGTGCCAGCAGCCGCCGACAGGGAGGTGACTATGGCTACACCTTC.

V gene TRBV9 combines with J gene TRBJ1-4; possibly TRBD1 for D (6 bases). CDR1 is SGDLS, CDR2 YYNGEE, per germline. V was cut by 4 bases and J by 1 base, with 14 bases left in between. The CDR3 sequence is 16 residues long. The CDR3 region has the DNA TGTGCCAGCAGCCCACAGGGCGTCGGAACTAATGAAAAACTGTTTTTT. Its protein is CASSPQGVGTNEKLFF.

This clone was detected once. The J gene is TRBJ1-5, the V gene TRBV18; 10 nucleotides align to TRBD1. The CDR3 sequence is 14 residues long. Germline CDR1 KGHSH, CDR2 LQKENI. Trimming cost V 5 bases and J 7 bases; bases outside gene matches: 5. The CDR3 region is CASSSDRGMQPQHF. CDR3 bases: TGTGCCAGCTCATCGGACAGGGGGATGCAGCCCCAGCATTTT.

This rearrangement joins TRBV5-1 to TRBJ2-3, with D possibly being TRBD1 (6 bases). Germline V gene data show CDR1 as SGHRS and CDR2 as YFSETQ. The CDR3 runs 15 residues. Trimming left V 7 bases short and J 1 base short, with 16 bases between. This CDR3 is CASHPGAVGTDTQYF. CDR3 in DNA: TGCGCCAGCCACCCAGGGGCCGTCGGCACAGATACGCAGTATTTT.

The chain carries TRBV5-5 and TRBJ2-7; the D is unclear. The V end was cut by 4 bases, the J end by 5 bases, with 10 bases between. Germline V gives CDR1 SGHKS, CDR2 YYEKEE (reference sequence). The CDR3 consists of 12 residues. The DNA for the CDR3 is TGTGCCAGCAGCCCAGGATCCCACGAGCAGTACTTC. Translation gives CASSPGSHEQYF.

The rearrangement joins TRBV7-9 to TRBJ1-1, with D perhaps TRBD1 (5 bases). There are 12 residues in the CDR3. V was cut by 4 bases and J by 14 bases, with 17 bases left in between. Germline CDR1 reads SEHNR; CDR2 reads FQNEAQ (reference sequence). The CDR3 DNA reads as TGTGCCAGCAGCTACCATACAGGAAGCGGGTTCTTT. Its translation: CASSYHTGSGFF. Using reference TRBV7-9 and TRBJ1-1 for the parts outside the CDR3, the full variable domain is DTGVSQNPRHKITKRGQNVTFRCDPISEHNRLYWYRQTLGQGPEFLTYFQNEAQLEKSRLLSDRFSAERPKGSFSTLEIQRTEQGDSAMYLCASSYHTGSGFFGQGTRLTVV.

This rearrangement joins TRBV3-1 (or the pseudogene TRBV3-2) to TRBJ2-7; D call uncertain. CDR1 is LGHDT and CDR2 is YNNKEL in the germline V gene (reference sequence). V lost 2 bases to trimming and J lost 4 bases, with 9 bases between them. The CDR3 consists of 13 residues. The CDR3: CASSQSWQYEQYF. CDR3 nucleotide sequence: TGTGCCAGCAGCCAATCCTGGCAGTACGAGCAGTACTTC.

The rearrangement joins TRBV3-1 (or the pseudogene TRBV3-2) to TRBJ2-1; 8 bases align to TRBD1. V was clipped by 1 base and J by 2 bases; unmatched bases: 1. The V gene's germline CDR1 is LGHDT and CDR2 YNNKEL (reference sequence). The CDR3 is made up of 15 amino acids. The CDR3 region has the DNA TGTGCCAGCAGCCAAGGGACAGGGACCTACAATGAGCAGTTCTTC. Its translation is CASSQGTGTYNEQFF.

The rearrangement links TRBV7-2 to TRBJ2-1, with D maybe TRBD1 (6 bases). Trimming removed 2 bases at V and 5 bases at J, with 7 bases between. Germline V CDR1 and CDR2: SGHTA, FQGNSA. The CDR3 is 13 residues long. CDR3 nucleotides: TGTGCCAGCAGCTTAAACAGGGACAATGAGCAGTTCTTC. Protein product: CASSLNRDNEQFF.

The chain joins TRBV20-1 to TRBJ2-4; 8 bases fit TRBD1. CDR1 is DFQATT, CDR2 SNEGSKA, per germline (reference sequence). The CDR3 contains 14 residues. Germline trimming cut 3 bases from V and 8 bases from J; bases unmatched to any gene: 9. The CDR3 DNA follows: TGCAGTGCTAGTTGGACAGGGACGGTGCACATTCAGTACTTC. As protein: CSASWTGTVHIQYF.

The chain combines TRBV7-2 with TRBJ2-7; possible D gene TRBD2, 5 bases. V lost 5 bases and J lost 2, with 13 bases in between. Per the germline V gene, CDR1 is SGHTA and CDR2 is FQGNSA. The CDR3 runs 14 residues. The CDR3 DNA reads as TGTGCCAGCAGCCCACGGCGGACTCCCTACGAGCAGTACTTC. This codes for CASSPRRTPYEQYF.

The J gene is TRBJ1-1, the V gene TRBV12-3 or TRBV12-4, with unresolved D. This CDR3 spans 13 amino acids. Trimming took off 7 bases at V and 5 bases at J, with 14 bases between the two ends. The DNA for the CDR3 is TGTGCCAGCACCAGCGCGAGAGGGACTGAAGCTTTCTTT. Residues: CASTSARGTEAFF.

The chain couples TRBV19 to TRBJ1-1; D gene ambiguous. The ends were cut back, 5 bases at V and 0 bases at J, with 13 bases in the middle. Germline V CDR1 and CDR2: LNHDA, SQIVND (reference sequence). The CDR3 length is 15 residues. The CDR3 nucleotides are TGTGCCAGTAGTCCCTCCAGTTACATGAACACTGAAGCTTTCTTT. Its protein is CASSPSSYMNTEAFF.

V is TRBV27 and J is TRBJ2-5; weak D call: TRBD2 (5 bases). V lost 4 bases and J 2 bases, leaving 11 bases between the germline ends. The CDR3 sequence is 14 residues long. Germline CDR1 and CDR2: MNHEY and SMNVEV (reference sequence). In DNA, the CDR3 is TGTGCCAGCAGTTCGGGGTGGGGACAAGAGACCCAGTACTTC. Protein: CASSSGWGQETQYF.

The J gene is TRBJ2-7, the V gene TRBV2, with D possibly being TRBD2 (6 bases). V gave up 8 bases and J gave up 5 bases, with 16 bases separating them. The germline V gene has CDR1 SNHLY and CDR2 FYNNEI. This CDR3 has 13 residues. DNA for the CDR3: TGTGCCAGCGCGGGGCTAATCATCAACGAGCAGTACTTC. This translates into CASAGLIINEQYF.

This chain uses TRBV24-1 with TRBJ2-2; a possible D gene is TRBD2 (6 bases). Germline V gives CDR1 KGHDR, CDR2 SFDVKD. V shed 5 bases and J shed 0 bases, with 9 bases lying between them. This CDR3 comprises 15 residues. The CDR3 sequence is CATSGGASNTGELFF. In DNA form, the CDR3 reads TGTGCCACCAGTGGCGGGGCCTCGAACACCGGGGAGCTGTTTTTT.

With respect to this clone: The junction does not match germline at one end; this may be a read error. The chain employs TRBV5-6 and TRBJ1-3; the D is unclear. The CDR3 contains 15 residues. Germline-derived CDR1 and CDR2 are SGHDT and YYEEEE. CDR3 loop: CASSLWQAAGNTIYF. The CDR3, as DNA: TGTGCCAGCAGCTTGTGGCAGGCTGCTGGGAACACCATATATTTT.

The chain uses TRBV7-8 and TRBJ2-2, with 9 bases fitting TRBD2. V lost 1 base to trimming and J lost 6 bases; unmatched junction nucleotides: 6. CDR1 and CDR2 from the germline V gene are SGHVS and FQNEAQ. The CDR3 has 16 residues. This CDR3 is CASSLGAGGRAGELFF. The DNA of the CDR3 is TGTGCCAGCAGCTTAGGAGCGGGAGGTAGAGCCGGGGAGCTGTTTTTT.

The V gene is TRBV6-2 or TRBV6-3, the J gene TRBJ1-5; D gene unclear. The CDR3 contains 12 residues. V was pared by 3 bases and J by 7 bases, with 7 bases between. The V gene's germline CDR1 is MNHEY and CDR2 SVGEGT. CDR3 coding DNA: TGTGCCAGCAGTTATATCCCCCAGCCCCAGCATTTT. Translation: CASSYIPQPQHF.

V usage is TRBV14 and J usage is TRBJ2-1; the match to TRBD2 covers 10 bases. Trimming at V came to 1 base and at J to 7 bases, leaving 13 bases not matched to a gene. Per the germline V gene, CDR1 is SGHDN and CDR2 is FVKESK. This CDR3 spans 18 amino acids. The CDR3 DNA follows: TGTGCCAGCAGCCAAGGGGTGAAATCAAGCGGGAGGGATAATGAGCAGTTCTTC. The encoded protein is CASSQGVKSSGRDNEQFF.

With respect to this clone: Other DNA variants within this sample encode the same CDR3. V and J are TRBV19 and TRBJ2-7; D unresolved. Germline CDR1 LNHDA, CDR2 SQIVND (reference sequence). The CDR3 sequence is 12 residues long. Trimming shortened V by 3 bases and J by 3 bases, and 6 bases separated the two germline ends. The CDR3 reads CASSIPGYEQYF. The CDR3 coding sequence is TGTGCCAGTAGTATTCCGGGCTACGAGCAGTACTTC.

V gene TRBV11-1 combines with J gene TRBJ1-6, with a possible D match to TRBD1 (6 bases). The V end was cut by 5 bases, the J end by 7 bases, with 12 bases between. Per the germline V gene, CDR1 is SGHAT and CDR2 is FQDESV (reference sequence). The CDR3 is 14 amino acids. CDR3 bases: TGTGCCAGCAGCCAGACAGGTCACAATTCACCCCTCCACTTT. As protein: CASSQTGHNSPLHF.

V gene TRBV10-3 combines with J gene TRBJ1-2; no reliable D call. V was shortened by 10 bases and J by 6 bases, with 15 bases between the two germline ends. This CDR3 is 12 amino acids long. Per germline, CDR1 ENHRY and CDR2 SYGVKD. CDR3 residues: CATKNWQDGYTF. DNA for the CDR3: TGTGCCACTAAAAACTGGCAGGATGGCTACACCTTC.

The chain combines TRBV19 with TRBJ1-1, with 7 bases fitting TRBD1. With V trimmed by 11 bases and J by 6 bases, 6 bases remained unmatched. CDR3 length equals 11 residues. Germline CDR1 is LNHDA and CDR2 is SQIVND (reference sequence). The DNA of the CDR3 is TGTGCCGCCCCTCAGGGGGCTGAAGCTTTCTTT. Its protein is CAAPQGAEAFF.

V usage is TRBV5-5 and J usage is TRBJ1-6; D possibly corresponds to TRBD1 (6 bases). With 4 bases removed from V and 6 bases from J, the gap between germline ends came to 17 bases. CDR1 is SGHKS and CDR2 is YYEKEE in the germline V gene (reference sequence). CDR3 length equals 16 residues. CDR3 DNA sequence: TGTGCCAGCAGCCTTATACAGGGAACGGGTAATTCACCCCTCCACTTT. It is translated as CASSLIQGTGNSPLHF.

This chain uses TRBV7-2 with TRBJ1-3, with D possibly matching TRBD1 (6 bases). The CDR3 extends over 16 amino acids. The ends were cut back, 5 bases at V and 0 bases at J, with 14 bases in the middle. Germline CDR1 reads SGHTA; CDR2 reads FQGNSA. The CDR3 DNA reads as TGTGCCAGCAGCACCTCCCTGACAGGCTCTGGAAACACCATATATTTT. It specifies CASSTSLTGSGNTIYF.

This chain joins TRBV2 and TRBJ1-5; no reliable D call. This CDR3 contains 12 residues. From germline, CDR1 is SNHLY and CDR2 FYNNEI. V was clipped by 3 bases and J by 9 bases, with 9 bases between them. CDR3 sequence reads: CASSDFPRPQHF. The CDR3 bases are TGTGCCAGCAGTGACTTCCCCCGGCCCCAGCATTTT.

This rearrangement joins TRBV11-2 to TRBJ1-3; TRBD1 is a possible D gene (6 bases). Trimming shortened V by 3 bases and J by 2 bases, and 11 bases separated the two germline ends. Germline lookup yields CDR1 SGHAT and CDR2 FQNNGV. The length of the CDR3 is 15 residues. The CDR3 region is CASSFRGHTGNTIYF. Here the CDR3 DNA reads TGTGCCAGCAGCTTCAGGGGTCACACTGGAAACACCATATATTTT.